Below are 26 T cell receptor beta chains sequenced from a single sample in a study of cytomegalovirus exposure and HLA in healthy donors. PCR primers comprised 60 Vbeta and 13 Jbeta primers. Only in-frame clones appear in the TCRdb table, and some are missing; sequencing was by immunoSEQ multiplex PCR. The sample carries about 120,000 clones, roughly 10% recorded once. The sample was PBMCs. The receptors were gathered from a woman younger than 30 in good health and CMV-seropositive.

The chain combines TRBV7-2 with TRBJ1-2, with TRBD1 matching over 9 bases. V gave up 1 base and J gave up 4 bases; unmatched junction bases: 7. The germline gives CDR1 SGHTA, CDR2 FQGNSA. The CDR3 is 16 amino acids. CDR3 nucleotides: TGTGCCAGCAGCTTAGGGCACTACAGGGGGCTCTATGGCTACACCTTC. As protein: CASSLGHYRGLYGYTF.

The chain recombines TRBV30 with TRBJ2-2; 8 bases match TRBD1. The length of the CDR3 is 16 residues. V lost 1 base, J lost 2 bases, and 6 bases stayed unmatched. The germline V gene encodes CDR1 GTSNPN and CDR2 SVGIG (reference sequence). CDR3 region: CAWSGEGQGNTGELFF. CDR3 DNA: TGTGCCTGGAGTGGGGAAGGACAGGGTAACACCGGGGAGCTGTTTTTT.

Only a few counts were recorded for this clone. V is TRBV28 and J is TRBJ2-1, with a possible D match to TRBD2 (5 bases). The ends were cut back, 4 bases at V and 9 bases at J, with 10 bases in the middle. Germline CDR1 and CDR2: MDHEN and SYDVKM. The CDR3 spans 12 residues. The CDR3 sequence is CASSSSGGEQFF. The CDR3 DNA reads TGTGCCAGCAGTTCAAGCGGTGGTGAGCAGTTCTTC.

There are a few counts of this clone. This sequence joins TRBV4-1 and TRBJ2-7; TRBD1 aligns across 7 bases. Trimming removed 2 bases from V and 0 bases from J; junction bases left unmatched: 4. This CDR3 region has 15 residues. Per the germline V gene, CDR1 is MGHRA and CDR2 is YSYEKL. CDR3 nucleotides: TGCGCCAGCAGCCAAACGAGGGACAGCTCCTACGAGCAGTACTTC. Translation: CASSQTRDSSYEQYF.

The chain uses TRBV19 and TRBJ1-2, with D maybe TRBD1 (5 bases). This CDR3 comprises 12 residues. Trimming cost V 8 bases and J 4 bases, with 11 bases left between them. The germline V gene encodes CDR1 LNHDA and CDR2 SQIVND (reference sequence). The CDR3 protein is CASQGSGYGYTF. The CDR3 nucleotides are TGTGCCAGTCAGGGCAGTGGCTATGGCTACACCTTC.

The V gene is TRBV7-8, the J gene TRBJ2-7; 10 nucleotides line up with TRBD2. Trimming at V came to 4 bases and at J to 2 bases, leaving 5 bases not matched to a gene. This CDR3 contains 15 residues. CDR1 and CDR2 (germline): SGHVS, FQNEAQ. The CDR3 spells CASSSRTSGPYEQYF. For the CDR3, the DNA is TGTGCCAGCAGCTCCCGGACTAGCGGACCCTACGAGCAGTACTTC.

In its sample, this clone was seen a few times. The chain couples TRBV6-5 to TRBJ1-5, with D unclear. V lost 1 base and J lost 4, with 14 bases in between. Per germline, CDR1 MNHEY and CDR2 SVGAGI. The CDR3 contains 16 residues. The CDR3 DNA sequence: TGTGCCAGCAGTTACTGGTTTAAAACGGGAAATCAGCCCCAGCATTTT. Translated, it gives CASSYWFKTGNQPQHF.

This clone was found a few times. This chain joins TRBV10-3 and TRBJ2-2; no clear D. CDR3 length equals 15 residues. From germline, CDR1 is ENHRY and CDR2 SYGVKD. The germline V and J ends were trimmed by 2 bases and 7 bases, with 14 bases remaining between them. This chain's CDR3 is CAISEKTPRSGELFF. The CDR3 coding sequence is TGTGCCATCAGTGAGAAGACTCCTCGAAGCGGGGAGCTGTTTTTT.

This clone was observed a few times. The genes are TRBV28 and TRBJ2-5; 10 positions agree with TRBD1. Trimming at V came to 6 bases and at J to 7 bases, leaving 8 bases not matched to a gene. The germline V gene encodes CDR1 MDHEN and CDR2 SYDVKM. This CDR3 has 14 amino acids. The CDR3 sequence is CASSRDRGIRTQYF. CDR3 nucleotide sequence: TGTGCCAGCAGCCGGGACAGGGGAATTCGGACCCAGTACTTC. The full variable domain, with the rest looked up from reference TRBV28 and TRBJ2-5, is DVKVTQSSRYLVKRTGEKVFLECVQDMDHENMFWYRQDPGLGLRLIYFSYDVKMKEKGDIPEGYSVSREKKERFSLILESASTNQTSMYLCASSRDRGIRTQYFGPGTRLLVL.

The genes are TRBV11-2 and TRBJ2-1, with TRBD2 matching over 10 bases. CDR3 length equals 15 residues. Trimming at V came to 5 bases and at J to 3 bases, leaving 4 bases not matched to a gene. Per the germline V gene, CDR1 is SGHAT and CDR2 is FQNNGV. The CDR3 sequence: CASSPGTSDYNEQFF. The CDR3 DNA is TGTGCCAGCAGCCCAGGGACTAGCGACTACAATGAGCAGTTCTTC.

This clone occurred a few times. The chain has TRBV4-1 and TRBJ1-2; possible D gene TRBD1, 5 bases. With 0 bases removed from V and 4 bases from J, the gap between germline ends came to 12 bases. Germline V lookup: CDR1 MGHRA, CDR2 YSYEKL. This CDR3 comprises 15 residues. The CDR3 loop reads CASSQDPGVVYGYTF. DNA for the CDR3: TGCGCCAGCAGCCAAGATCCGGGGGTAGTCTATGGCTACACCTTC.

This clone was observed a handful of times. CDR3 in DNA: TGTGCCAGCAGCCAACCTACTGGAAACACCATATATTTT. Its translation is CASSQPTGNTIYF. The chain couples TRBV6-1 to TRBJ1-3; D unclear. V was pared by 6 bases and J by 2 bases, with 8 bases between. CDR1 MNHNS and CDR2 SASEGT come from the germline V gene. CDR3 length equals 13 residues.

The chain carries TRBV28 and TRBJ1-2; no definite D call. Germline CDR1 and CDR2: MDHEN and SYDVKM. The CDR3 is made up of 12 amino acids. Trimming took off 6 bases at V and 4 bases at J, with 9 bases between the two ends. Here the CDR3 DNA reads TGTGCCAGCAGCTCTTTCCGCTATGGCTACACCTTC. Translated, it gives CASSSFRYGYTF.

The chain carries TRBV27 and TRBJ2-2; 10 bases line up with TRBD1. CDR1 and CDR2 (germline): MNHEY, SMNVEV (reference sequence). J was trimmed by 5 bases and V by 6 bases; bases with no gene match: 0. The CDR3 is 13 amino acids. DNA for the CDR3: TGTGCCAGCAGGGACAGGGGGACCGGGGAGCTGTTTTTT. Encoded protein: CASRDRGTGELFF.

This clone was observed a handful of times. The chain combines TRBV23-1 with TRBJ2-2, with D tentatively TRBD1 (6 bases). TRBV23-1 is recorded as an ORF, its role being uncertain. The CDR3 sequence is 21 residues long. V shed 4 bases and J shed 5 bases, with 32 bases lying between them. The CDR3 loop reads CASSRTSVPITHRVATGELFF. DNA of the CDR3: TGCGCCAGCAGTCGCACCTCTGTCCCTATAACCCACAGGGTTGCAACCGGGGAGCTGTTTTTT.

The genes are TRBV11-2 and TRBJ2-1, with 8 bases that match TRBD2. From germline, CDR1 is SGHAT and CDR2 FQNNGV. Trimming removed 2 bases from V and 7 bases from J; junction bases left unmatched: 4. CDR3 length equals 14 residues. In nucleotides, the CDR3 is TGTGCCAGCAGCTTAAGCGGGAGTTTTAATGAGCAGTTCTTC. This codes for CASSLSGSFNEQFF.

V usage is TRBV6-6 and J usage is TRBJ1-1, with 11 bases fitting TRBD1. The germline gives CDR1 MNHNY, CDR2 SVGAGI (reference sequence). Trimming took 2 bases from V and 4 from J; bases not matched to a gene: 6. The CDR3 runs to 16 residues. DNA of the CDR3: TGTGCCAGCAGTTACGTATTCGGACAGGGGGCCACTGAAGCTTTCTTT. Protein: CASSYVFGQGATEAFF.

The chain uses TRBV18 and TRBJ2-5; 7 positions match TRBD1. The last part of the DNA fits TRBJ2-7 better; the J call may be wrong. This CDR3 has 14 amino acids. Germline V lookup: CDR1 KGHSH, CDR2 LQKENI. The CDR3 sequence: CASSPPQGPYEQYF. The CDR3 nucleotides read TGTGCCAGCTCACCACCACAGGGGCCTTACGAGCAGTACTTC.

This clone appeared a few times. The chain couples TRBV11-2 to TRBJ1-1; the D is unclear. V dropped 1 base and J dropped 5 bases, with 8 bases sitting between them. The germline CDR1 and CDR2 sequences are SGHAT and FQNNGV. This CDR3 has 13 amino acids. CDR3: CASSLGYETEAFF. CDR3 nucleotide sequence: TGTGCCAGCAGCTTAGGTTACGAGACTGAAGCTTTCTTT.

The J gene is TRBJ1-1, the V gene TRBV11-2; TRBD1 aligns across 7 bases. Trimming took 5 bases from V and 7 from J; bases not matched to a gene: 19. Germline V gene data show CDR1 as SGHAT and CDR2 as FQNNGV. The length of the CDR3 is 17 residues. The CDR3: CASSRKGTGQATLEAFF. CDR3 nucleotide sequence: TGTGCCAGCAGCCGAAAGGGGACCGGACAGGCCACCCTTGAAGCTTTCTTT.

The chain is built from TRBV5-6 and TRBJ2-1; 9 nucleotides agree with TRBD1. This CDR3 contains 14 residues. After removal of 6 bases from V and 2 bases from J, the junction contained 3 bases not matched to a gene. Germline lookup yields CDR1 SGHDT and CDR2 YYEEEE. CDR3 residues: CASTRTGAYNEQFF. CDR3 in DNA: TGTGCCAGCACCCGGACAGGGGCCTACAATGAGCAGTTCTTC.

CDR3 DNA sequence: TGTGCCAGCATCAAAACAGCAGGGGGAAACACCATATATTTT. Amino acid sequence: CASIKTAGGNTIYF. The chain combines TRBV2 with TRBJ1-3; D might be TRBD1 (5 bases). The germline V and J ends were trimmed by 7 bases and 4 bases, with 14 bases remaining between them. The CDR3 is made up of 14 amino acids. CDR1 and CDR2 (germline): SNHLY, FYNNEI.

This clone was found a few times. This chain uses TRBV7-3 with TRBJ2-1, with TRBD2 matching 9 bases. Germline CDR1 is SGHTA and CDR2 is FQGTGA. This CDR3 comprises 14 residues. The junction had 5 bases not matched to a gene; V was cut back by 5 bases and J by 6 bases. DNA of the CDR3: TGTGCCAGCAGCGCCGGGACTAGCCTCAATGAGCAGTTCTTC. Amino acids: CASSAGTSLNEQFF.

This clone came up a few times. The chain has TRBV29-1 and TRBJ2-1; D is perhaps TRBD1 (7 bases). CDR1 and CDR2 (germline): SQVTM, ANQGSEA. Trimming took 6 bases from V and 7 from J, leaving 22 bases between them. This CDR3 has 15 residues. Here the CDR3 DNA reads TGCAGCGTAGCACTCCCAGGGGGAGGTAATAATGAGCAGTTCTTC. Protein sequence: CSVALPGGGNNEQFF.

In its sample, this clone was seen once. This chain uses TRBV7-8 with TRBJ2-3; 10 bases are a match to TRBD2. Germline assignment: CDR1 SGHVS and CDR2 FQNEAQ. This CDR3 region has 16 residues. J lost 0 bases, V lost 4 bases, and 4 bases had no gene match. CDR3 bases: TGTGCCAGCAGCTCGATAGCGGGAGGTAGCACAGATACGCAGTATTTT. Translation: CASSSIAGGSTDTQYF. The whole variable domain, remainder taken from reference TRBV7-8 and TRBJ2-3, is GAGVSQSPRYKVAKRGQDVALRCDPISGHVSLFWYQQALGQGPEFLTYFQNEAQLDKSGLPSDRFFAERPEGSVSTLKIQRTQQEDSAVYLCASSSIAGGSTDTQYFGPGTRLTVL.

The rearrangement uses TRBV2 and TRBJ1-4; D is unclear. CDR1 is SNHLY and CDR2 is FYNNEI in the germline V gene. The ends were cut back, 8 bases at V and 0 bases at J, with 10 bases in the middle. The CDR3 is 14 residues long. CDR3 nucleotide sequence: TGTGCCAGCGTAAATTTCGCAACTAATGAAAAACTGTTTTTT. This encodes CASVNFATNEKLFF.